In this sample, the clone carrying this T cell receptor beta chain turned up once. Its antigen is as yet unknown. Trimming cost V 4 bases and J 3 bases, with 5 bases left between them. Germline values: CDR1 SGHNT, CDR2 YYREEE (reference sequence). This CDR3 region has 12 residues. Repertoires were generated with immunoSEQ multiplex PCR, while TCRdb's copy carries only in-frame clones and drops some. Among approximately 76,000 clones listed, approximately 80% were seen once. This sample was included in a study of T cells in localized non-small cell lung cancer. Study observations and caveats: Peak T cell clonality was found in uninvolved adjacent lung, exceeding tumor. In adjacent lung appeared a median 57 of the top 100 tumor clones.

The chain is built from TRBV5-4 and TRBJ2-1; D might be TRBD2 (5 bases). The receptor was derived from a female donor over 55 with stage I lung adenocarcinoma. This sample comprised peripheral blood, obtained before any cancer treatment. The CDR3 protein is CASSRDYNEQFF. The CDR3 DNA is TGTGCCAGCAGCCGGGACTACAATGAGCAGTTCTTC.